The clone carrying this TCR beta chain appeared a few times. Individuals drawn from 24 US areas were roughly 18 to 95 years old. The sample belongs to a study of blood T cell repertoires in COVID-19. Study-wide background: Sites across the United States, Italy and Spain contributed samples from acute and convalescent COVID-19.

As processed by the authors: Cell counts per sample came from amplifying reference gene primers. Generated by immunoSEQ multiplex PCR, the TCRdb table keeps only in-frame clones and is missing some. D and trimming come from the DNA, and the V and J calls and clone size come from that table. Of 350,000 to 400,000 clones in the sample, approximately 93% are singletons; the top ten hold 0.7% to 0.95%. Germline V CDR1 and CDR2: MNHEY, SVGAGI. Trimming took 6 bases from V and 8 from J, leaving 11 bases between them. The CDR3 totals 13 residues. The origin of this receptor is a woman aged 40-49 years who had been exposed to COVID-19. The sequenced material came from PBMCs or T cells enriched from blood (not recorded which). This rearrangement joins TRBV6-5 to TRBJ1-6, with D possibly being TRBD1 (5 bases). The DNA of the CDR3 is TGTGCCAGCAGGAGCAGGGCTGATTCACCCCTCCACTTT. Translation: CASRSRADSPLHF.